This T cell receptor beta chain emerged from a study of T-cell memory formation after mild COVID-19. Germline V CDR1 and CDR2: SGHRS, YFSETQ. The trim removed 5 bases at V and 4 bases at J, leaving 8 bases unmatched. The CDR3 contains 14 residues. One entry per CDR3 protein results from TCRdb running MiXCR on the 5' RACE reads. In the table there are around 510,000 distinct CDR3 sequences, about 20% of which are singletons. The genes are TRBV5-1 and TRBJ2-7; TRBD1 matches 8 bases. The source material was PBMCs or a T cell subset sorted from them (not recorded which). This clonotype originated in an adult woman who had mild COVID-19 (a few samples of this study predate the infection). Cell type and time point are not known. CDR3 in amino acids: CASRIGQGNYEQYF. The CDR3, as DNA: TGCGCCAGCAGAATTGGACAGGGAAATTACGAGCAGTACTTC. Supplemented by reference TRBV5-1 and TRBJ2-7, the full variable domain reads KAGVTQTPRYLIKTRGQQVTLSCSPISGHRSVSWYQQTPGQGLQFLFEYFSETQRNKGNFPGRFSGRQFSNSRSEMNVSTLELGDSALYLCASRIGQGNYEQYFGPGTRLTVT.